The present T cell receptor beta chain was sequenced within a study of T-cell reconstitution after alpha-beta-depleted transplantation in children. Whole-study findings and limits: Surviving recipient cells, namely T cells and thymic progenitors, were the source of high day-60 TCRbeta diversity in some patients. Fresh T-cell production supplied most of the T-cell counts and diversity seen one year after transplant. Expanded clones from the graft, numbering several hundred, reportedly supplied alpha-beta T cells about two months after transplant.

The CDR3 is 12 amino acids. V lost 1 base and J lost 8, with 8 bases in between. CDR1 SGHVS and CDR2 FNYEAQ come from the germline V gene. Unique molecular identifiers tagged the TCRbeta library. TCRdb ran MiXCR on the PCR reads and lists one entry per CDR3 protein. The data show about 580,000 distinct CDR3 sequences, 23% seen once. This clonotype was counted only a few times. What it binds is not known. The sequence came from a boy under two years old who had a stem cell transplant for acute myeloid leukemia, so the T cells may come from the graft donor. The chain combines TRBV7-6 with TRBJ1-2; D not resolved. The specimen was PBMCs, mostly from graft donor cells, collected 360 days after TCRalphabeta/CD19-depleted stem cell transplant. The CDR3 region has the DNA TGTGCCAGCAGCTTAGAGGAAGGGGGCTACACCTTC. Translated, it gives CASSLEEGGYTF.